These T cell receptor beta chains were read from a single sample in a study of T cells in Graves' hyperthyroidism and ophthalmopathy. TCRdb recomputed calls from the multiplex PCR reads with MiXCR, one row per CDR3 protein. Seen here are around 200,000 distinct CDR3 sequences, over 15% observed once, and the top ten hold around 27%. The sequenced material came from blood. The receptor source for this set is a woman aged 45-60 years with Graves' hyperthyroidism. Each CDR3 is given with its conserved first and last residue. Fields, in order: J gene, clone size, D gene, CDR3 length, V gene, CDR3 DNA, CDR3 protein. D genes are given only for firm matches. Clone size is stated in some rows and not others, as once, few, many or a class when expanded.

>TRBJ2-7|many|NA|14|TRBV6-1
TGTGCCAGCAGTGAACCGAGTTCCGCCTACGAGCAGTACTTC
CASSEPSSAYEQYF
>TRBJ2-5|many|TRBD2|15|TRBV14
TGTGCCAGCAGCCAAGGACTAGCGGCCCGGGAGACCCAGTACTTC
CASSQGLAARETQYF
>TRBJ2-3|many|NA|15|TRBV7-2
TGTGCCAGCAGGCCTGGGGGGTCGAGCACAGATACGCAGTATTTT
CASRPGGSSTDTQYF
>TRBJ2-5|few|NA|17|TRBV11-2
TGTGCCAGCAGCTTAGGAAGGGAGACACCGCTCCAAGAGACCCAGTACTTC
CASSLGRETPLQETQYF
>TRBJ2-6|many|NA|13|TRBV7-6
TGTGCCAGCAGCTTAGCTGGGGCCAACGTCCTGACTTTC
CASSLAGANVLTF
>TRBJ2-3|many|NA|15|TRBV9
TGTGCCAGCAGCCCTTCTTTATTCCGCACAGATACGCAGTATTTT
CASSPSLFRTDTQYF
>TRBJ1-5|few|TRBD1|14|TRBV18
TGTGCCAGCTCAGAGGGGGCTAGCAATCAGCCCCAGCATTTT
CASSEGASNQPQHF
>TRBJ1-5|many|TRBD1|14|TRBV7-8
TGTGCCAGCAGTTCACAGGGGCTCAATCAGCCCCAGCATTTT
CASSSQGLNQPQHF
>TRBJ2-4|many|TRBD1|13|TRBV5-1
TGCGCCAGCAGCACAGACAGGGGACTCATTCAGTACTTC
CASSTDRGLIQYF
>TRBJ1-5|many|NA|16|TRBV6-1
TGTGCCAGCACTCTTGGCCGGATAGCTGGCAATCAGCCCCAGCATTTT
CASTLGRIAGNQPQHF
>TRBJ2-3|NA|NA|17|TRBV28
TGTGCCAGCAGCCTAGGTCAGACAAGTCTAGGTAAAGATACGCAGTATTTT
CASSLGQTSLGKDTQYF
>TRBJ1-4|many|NA|14|TRBV6-2/TRBV6-3
TGTGCCAGCTCCTTTGAACAGGGTTGGGAAAAACTGTTTTTT
CASSFEQGWEKLFF
>TRBJ2-7|NA|NA|12|TRBV5-1
TGCGCCAGCAGCTTGTTTGAGGGAGAGCAGTACTTC
CASSLFEGEQYF
>TRBJ1-6|many|NA|13|TRBV29-1
TGCAGCGTTGGGGACACCTATAATTCACCCCTCCACTTT
CSVGDTYNSPLHF
>TRBJ2-5|many|NA|12|TRBV7-2
TGTGCCAGCAGCTTAGCGCGTGAGACCCAGTACTTC
CASSLARETQYF
>TRBJ2-3|NA|NA|15|TRBV11-2
TGTGCCAGCAGCTTCGTCGGGGGAAGCACAGATACGCAGTATTTT
CASSFVGGSTDTQYF
>TRBJ1-1|NA|NA|14|TRBV29-1
TGCAGCGTTGTGCTGGGCTCCCCGCGGGATGAAGCTTTCTTT
CSVVLGSPRDEAFF
>TRBJ1-1|few|NA|15|TRBV4-1
TGCGCCAGCAGCCAAGAAGAACAAACGAACACTGAAGCTTTCTTT
CASSQEEQTNTEAFF
>TRBJ1-1|many|NA|14|TRBV9
TGTGCCAGCAGCGAGCGTCCGAGTGACACTGAAGCTTTCTTT
CASSERPSDTEAFF
>TRBJ2-1|many|NA|15|TRBV11-2
TGTGCCAGCAGCTACGTCGAGGATTTCATCAATGAGCAGTTCTTC
CASSYVEDFINEQFF
>TRBJ1-1|NA|TRBD1|14|TRBV27
TGTGCCAGCAGCCCCGGACAGGGCTGGACTGAAGCTTTCTTT
CASSPGQGWTEAFF
>TRBJ2-7|many|NA|12|TRBV7-9
TGTGCCAGCAGCTTAGGCAGGGACGAGCAGTACTTC
CASSLGRDEQYF
>TRBJ1-3|few|NA|17|TRBV18
TGTGCCAGCTCACCAACTCGACAGGAGCTCTCTGGAAACACCATATATTTT
CASSPTRQELSGNTIYF
>TRBJ1-5|many|NA|14|TRBV12-3/TRBV12-4
TGTGCCAGCAGTTTAGACAGGGTAGGTCAGCCCCAGCATTTT
CASSLDRVGQPQHF
>TRBJ2-1|many|NA|14|TRBV6-2/TRBV6-3
TGTGCCAGCAGAGTGGGGAGCGATTTCAATGAGCAGTTCTTC
CASRVGSDFNEQFF
>TRBJ1-2|few|NA|14|TRBV6-1
TGTGCCAGCAGTTTTGGACGGGGGGTCTATGGCTACACCTTC
CASSFGRGVYGYTF
>TRBJ2-3|few|NA|14|TRBV10-2
TGCGCCAGCAAAGGCAATAAGTTCACAGATACGCAGTATTTT
CASKGNKFTDTQYF
>TRBJ2-7|once|NA|16|TRBV27
TGTGCCAGCAGTTTATCGATCAGGACGGTCCGCTACGAGCAGTACTTC
CASSLSIRTVRYEQYF
>TRBJ2-2|many|NA|16|TRBV6-2/TRBV6-3
TGTGCCAGCATCACCACGGGTCGGGGGCGCACCGGGGAGCTGTTTTTT
CASITTGRGRTGELFF
>TRBJ1-1|many|NA|13|TRBV6-1
TGTGCCAGCACGAGGGGACCGAACACTGAAGCTTTCTTT
CASTRGPNTEAFF
>TRBJ1-1|many|TRBD1|13|TRBV6-1
TGTGCCAGCAGTACCGGACAGGGTAGGGAAGCTTTCTTT
CASSTGQGREAFF
>TRBJ1-5|NA|NA|16|TRBV28
TGTGCCAGCAGCCTCCACGGGGGAGGGATACTTGCGCCCCAGCATTTT
CASSLHGGGILAPQHF
>TRBJ2-3|NA|NA|15|TRBV7-2
TGTGCCAGCAGCTTAGAGCTCGGACTCACAGATACGCAGTATTTT
CASSLELGLTDTQYF
>TRBJ2-3|NA|NA|14|TRBV6-5
TGTGCCAGCAGTTACACGTCTCACACAGATACGCAGTATTTT
CASSYTSHTDTQYF
>TRBJ2-6|NA|TRBD1|15|TRBV7-2
TGTGCCAGCAGCCGGACAGGTCCAGGGGCCAACGTCCTGACTTTC
CASSRTGPGANVLTF
>TRBJ1-1|many|NA|13|TRBV28
TGTGCCAGCAGACCTACAGCGAACACTGAAGCTTTCTTT
CASRPTANTEAFF
>TRBJ2-5|once|NA|15|TRBV7-8
TGTGCCAGCGGGCCGGACGGCCTGATCCAAGAGACCCAGTACTTC
CASGPDGLIQETQYF
>TRBJ2-7|NA|TRBD2|15|TRBV4-2
TGTGCCAGCAGCCAAGAAGCGGGGGGGCTATGGGAGCAGTACTTC
CASSQEAGGLWEQYF
>TRBJ2-3|many|TRBD1|16|TRBV29-1
TGCAGCGTTGAAAAGGGACAGGGGGCAGGCGCAGATACGCAGTATTTT
CSVEKGQGAGADTQYF
>TRBJ1-2|many|TRBD1|15|TRBV11-2
TGTGCCAGCAGCTTAACAGGGGAACCACCCTATGGCTACACCTTC
CASSLTGEPPYGYTF